The rows below give T cell receptor beta chains drawn from one sample of a study of T cells after yellow fever vaccination. TCRdb itself ran the 5' RACE reads through MiXCR, one entry per CDR3 protein. The sample lists about 320,000 distinct CDR3 sequences, about 10% seen once, with about 3% in the top ten. The source was CD4+ T cells sorted from PBMCs, collected 45 days after the yellow fever booster vaccination. The receptors here all came from a man in his late teens or twenties who received the YFV17D yellow fever vaccine. CDR3s include the opening cysteine and the closing phenylalanine or tryptophan. The D gene is left open where the match is weak. Some rows mark clone size as missing; the rest say once, few, many or name a class of expanded clone.

d_gene: .
v_gene: TRBV19
abundance: .
len: 15
j_gene: TRBJ1-1
CDR3aa: CASRRARGVNTEAFF
CDR3nt: TGTGCCAGCCGTAGAGCTCGGGGGGTGAACACTGAAGCTTTCTTT

d_gene: .
v_gene: TRBV4-1
abundance: .
len: 16
j_gene: TRBJ2-7
CDR3aa: CASSQEFALSSYEQYF
CDR3nt: TGCGCCAGCAGCCAAGAATTCGCTTTGAGCTCCTACGAGCAGTACTTC

d_gene: TRBD1
v_gene: TRBV12-3/TRBV12-4
abundance: .
len: 14
j_gene: TRBJ2-1
CDR3aa: CASSLGAGGYEQFF
CDR3nt: TGTGCCAGCAGTTTAGGGGCAGGGGGCTATGAGCAGTTCTTC

d_gene: TRBD1
v_gene: TRBV5-1
abundance: .
len: 14
j_gene: TRBJ2-5
CDR3aa: CASSLLQGSETQYF
CDR3nt: TGCGCCAGCAGCTTACTACAGGGGTCAGAGACCCAGTACTTC

d_gene: .
v_gene: TRBV15
abundance: .
len: 15
j_gene: TRBJ2-2
CDR3aa: CATRPGGSNTGELFF
CDR3nt: TGTGCCACCAGGCCCGGGGGCTCGAACACCGGGGAGCTGTTTTTT

d_gene: .
v_gene: TRBV10-3
abundance: many
len: 13
j_gene: TRBJ2-3
CDR3aa: CASSYGATDTQYF
CDR3nt: TGTGCCTCATCGTACGGGGCCACAGATACGCAGTATTTT

d_gene: .
v_gene: TRBV4-3
abundance: few
len: 14
j_gene: TRBJ1-6
CDR3aa: CASSQGGRNSPLHF
CDR3nt: TGCGCCAGCAGCCAAGGGGGCAGAAACTCACCCCTCCACTTT

d_gene: .
v_gene: TRBV6-5
abundance: many
len: 15
j_gene: TRBJ2-1
CDR3aa: CASSYGINSYNEQFF
CDR3nt: TGTGCCAGCAGTTACGGGATAAACTCCTACAATGAGCAGTTCTTC

d_gene: TRBD1
v_gene: TRBV5-1
abundance: many
len: 14
j_gene: TRBJ2-2
CDR3aa: CASSFTPGQGELFF
CDR3nt: TGCGCCAGCAGCTTTACACCGGGACAGGGGGAGCTGTTTTTT

d_gene: .
v_gene: TRBV6-2/TRBV6-3
abundance: .
len: 12
j_gene: TRBJ2-5
CDR3aa: CASSYESETQYF
CDR3nt: TGTGCCAGCAGTTACGAGTCCGAGACCCAGTACTTC

d_gene: TRBD2
v_gene: TRBV6-5
abundance: few
len: 14
j_gene: TRBJ2-2
CDR3aa: CASERGGSTGELFF
CDR3nt: TGTGCCAGCGAGCGGGGGGGATCCACCGGGGAGCTGTTTTTT

d_gene: .
v_gene: TRBV5-5
abundance: .
len: 11
j_gene: TRBJ1-1
CDR3aa: CASSDSAEAFF
CDR3nt: TGTGCCAGCAGCGATAGCGCTGAAGCTTTCTTT

d_gene: .
v_gene: TRBV6-1
abundance: .
len: 16
j_gene: TRBJ2-6
CDR3aa: CASSEPGTSGANVLTF
CDR3nt: TGTGCCAGCAGTGAACCTGGGACCTCTGGGGCCAACGTCCTGACTTTC

d_gene: TRBD1
v_gene: TRBV10-3
abundance: many
len: 12
j_gene: TRBJ2-2
CDR3aa: CAAGTGPGELFF
CDR3nt: TGTGCCGCGGGGACAGGGCCGGGGGAGCTGTTTTTT

d_gene: .
v_gene: TRBV4-3
abundance: .
len: 15
j_gene: TRBJ2-5
CDR3aa: CASSQDRNFHGTQYF
CDR3nt: TGCGCCAGCAGCCAAGATAGGAACTTCCACGGCACCCAGTACTTC

d_gene: TRBD2
v_gene: TRBV4-3
abundance: many
len: 17
j_gene: TRBJ2-3
CDR3aa: CASSQVIVAGGTDTQYF
CDR3nt: TGCGCCAGCAGCCAAGTGATAGTAGCGGGGGGCACAGATACGCAGTATTTT

d_gene: .
v_gene: TRBV20-1
abundance: few
len: 15
j_gene: TRBJ2-3
CDR3aa: CSARDAGARGDTQYF
CDR3nt: TGCAGTGCTAGAGACGCAGGGGCCCGGGGAGATACGCAGTATTTT

d_gene: .
v_gene: TRBV4-3
abundance: .
len: 20
j_gene: TRBJ2-1
CDR3aa: CASSQDPPAGPTSSYNEQFF
CDR3nt: TGCGCCAGCAGCCAGGACCCACCGGCGGGGCCTACTAGCTCCTACAATGAGCAGTTCTTC

d_gene: TRBD2
v_gene: TRBV9
abundance: few
len: 17
j_gene: TRBJ2-3
CDR3aa: CASSVAPPSGGEDTQYF
CDR3nt: TGTGCCAGCAGCGTAGCTCCTCCTAGCGGGGGGGAAGATACGCAGTATTTT

d_gene: TRBD1
v_gene: TRBV6-1
abundance: .
len: 18
j_gene: TRBJ2-5
CDR3aa: CASSILSGTGDTLETQYF
CDR3nt: TGTGCCAGCAGTATACTCTCCGGGACAGGGGATACCTTGGAGACCCAGTACTTC

d_gene: .
v_gene: TRBV12-3/TRBV12-4
abundance: few
len: 13
j_gene: TRBJ2-1
CDR3aa: CASSWGFRNEQFF
CDR3nt: TGTGCCAGCAGTTGGGGTTTTAGGAATGAGCAGTTCTTC

d_gene: .
v_gene: TRBV6-6
abundance: .
len: 16
j_gene: TRBJ1-5
CDR3aa: CASSPMGGFSNQPQHF
CDR3nt: TGTGCCAGCAGCCCGATGGGAGGGTTTAGCAATCAGCCCCAGCATTTT

d_gene: TRBD2
v_gene: TRBV7-2
abundance: .
len: 12
j_gene: TRBJ2-1
CDR3aa: CASSTRTSEQFF
CDR3nt: TGTGCCAGCAGCACTCGGACTAGTGAGCAGTTCTTC

d_gene: .
v_gene: TRBV24-1
abundance: few
len: 14
j_gene: TRBJ2-5
CDR3aa: CATSDFTVKETQYF
CDR3nt: TGTGCCACCAGTGATTTTACGGTGAAAGAGACCCAGTACTTC